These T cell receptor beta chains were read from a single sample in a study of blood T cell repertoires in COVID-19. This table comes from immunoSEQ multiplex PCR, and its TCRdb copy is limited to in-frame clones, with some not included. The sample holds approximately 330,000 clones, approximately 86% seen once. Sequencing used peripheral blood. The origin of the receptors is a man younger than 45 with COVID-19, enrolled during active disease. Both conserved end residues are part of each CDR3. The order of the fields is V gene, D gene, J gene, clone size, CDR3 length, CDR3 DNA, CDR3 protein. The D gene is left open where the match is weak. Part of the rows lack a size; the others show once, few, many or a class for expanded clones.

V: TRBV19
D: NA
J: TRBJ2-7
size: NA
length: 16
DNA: TGTGCCAGTAGTTCCTACCGGACGGGATTCTCCTACGAGCAGTACTTC
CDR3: CASSSYRTGFSYEQYF

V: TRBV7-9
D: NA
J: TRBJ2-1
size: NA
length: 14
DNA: TGTGCCAGCAGCTTTGTTGGGGGCTCTAATGAGCAGTTCTTC
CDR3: CASSFVGGSNEQFF

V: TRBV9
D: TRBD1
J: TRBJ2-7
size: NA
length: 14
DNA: TGTGCCAGCAGCTCGCCGGGACAGGCCTACGAGCAGTACTTC
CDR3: CASSSPGQAYEQYF

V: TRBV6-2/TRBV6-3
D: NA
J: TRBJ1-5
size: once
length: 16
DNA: TGTGCCAGCAGTTACGACAGCTACAATAGCAATCAGCCCCAGCATTTT
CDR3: CASSYDSYNSNQPQHF

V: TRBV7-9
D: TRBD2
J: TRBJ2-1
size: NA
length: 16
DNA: TGTGCCAGCAGCACAGCCACTGGGCTAGCGGGAGTGGAGCAGTTCTTC
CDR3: CASSTATGLAGVEQFF

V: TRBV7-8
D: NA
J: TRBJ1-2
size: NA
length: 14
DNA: TGTGCCAGCAGCACGGATCAGGTTGACTATGGCTACACCTTC
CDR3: CASSTDQVDYGYTF

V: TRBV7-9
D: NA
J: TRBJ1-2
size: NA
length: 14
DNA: TGTGCCAGCAGCTCCCTCGTGGGGGGTGATGGCTACACCTTC
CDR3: CASSSLVGGDGYTF

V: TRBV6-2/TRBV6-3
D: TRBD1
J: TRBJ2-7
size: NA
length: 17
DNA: TGTGCCAGCAGTTACTCAACAGGACAGGGGCTATCCTACGAGCAGTACTTC
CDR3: CASSYSTGQGLSYEQYF

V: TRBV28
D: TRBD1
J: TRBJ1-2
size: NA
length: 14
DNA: TGTGCCAGCAGTTTAAGACAGGGTAATGGTGGCTACACCTTC
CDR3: CASSLRQGNGGYTF

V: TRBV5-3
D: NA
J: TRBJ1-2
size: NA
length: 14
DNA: TGTGCCAGAAGCTTGGGGACAGCAAACTATGGCTACACCTTC
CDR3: CARSLGTANYGYTF

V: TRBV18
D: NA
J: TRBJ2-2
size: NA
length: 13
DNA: TGTGCCAGCTCACCAGGCTTCACCGGGGAGCTGTTTTTT
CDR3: CASSPGFTGELFF

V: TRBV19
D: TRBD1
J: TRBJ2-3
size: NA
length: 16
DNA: TGTGCCAGTAGCATGGACAGGGGGCAGAGGACAGATACGCAGTATTTT
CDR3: CASSMDRGQRTDTQYF

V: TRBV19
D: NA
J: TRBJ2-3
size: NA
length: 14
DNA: TGTGCCAGTAGTACCCTAAGAGACACAGATACGCAGTATTTT
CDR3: CASSTLRDTDTQYF

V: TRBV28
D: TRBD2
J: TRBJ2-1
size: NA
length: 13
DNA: TGTGCCAGCAGTTGGGGGGGGTACAATGAGCAGTTCTTC
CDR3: CASSWGGYNEQFF

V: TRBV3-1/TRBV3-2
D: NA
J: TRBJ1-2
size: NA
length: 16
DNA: TGTGCCAGCAGCCAAGACCCCCGGTTCCAAATTTATGGCTACACCTTC
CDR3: CASSQDPRFQIYGYTF

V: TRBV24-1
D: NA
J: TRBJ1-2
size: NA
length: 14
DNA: TGTGCCACCAGTGATGATGGCTCTAACTATGGCTACACCTTC
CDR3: CATSDDGSNYGYTF

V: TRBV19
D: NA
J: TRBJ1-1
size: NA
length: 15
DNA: TGTGCCAGTAGTATAGGCGACAGCCTGAACACTGAAGCTTTCTTT
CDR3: CASSIGDSLNTEAFF

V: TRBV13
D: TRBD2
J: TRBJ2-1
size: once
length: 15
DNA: TGTGCCAGCAGCCGACCGGGACTAGCTCGCAATGAGCAGTTCTTC
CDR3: CASSRPGLARNEQFF

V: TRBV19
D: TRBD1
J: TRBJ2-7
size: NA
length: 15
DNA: TGTGCCAGTAGTTATGGGACAGGGCTTGCCTACGAGCAGTACTTC
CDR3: CASSYGTGLAYEQYF